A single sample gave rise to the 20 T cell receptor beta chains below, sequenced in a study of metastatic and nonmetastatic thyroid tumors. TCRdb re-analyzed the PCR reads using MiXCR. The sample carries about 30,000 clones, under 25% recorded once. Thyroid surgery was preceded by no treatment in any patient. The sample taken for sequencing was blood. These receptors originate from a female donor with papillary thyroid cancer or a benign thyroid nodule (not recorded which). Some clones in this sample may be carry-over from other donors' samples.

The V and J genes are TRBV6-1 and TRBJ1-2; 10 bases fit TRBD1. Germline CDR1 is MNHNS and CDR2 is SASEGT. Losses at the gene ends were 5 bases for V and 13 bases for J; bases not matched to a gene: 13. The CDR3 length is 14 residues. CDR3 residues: CASSFEPGTGDFTF. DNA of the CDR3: TGTGCCAGCAGTTTCGAACCCGGGACAGGGGACTTCACCTTC.

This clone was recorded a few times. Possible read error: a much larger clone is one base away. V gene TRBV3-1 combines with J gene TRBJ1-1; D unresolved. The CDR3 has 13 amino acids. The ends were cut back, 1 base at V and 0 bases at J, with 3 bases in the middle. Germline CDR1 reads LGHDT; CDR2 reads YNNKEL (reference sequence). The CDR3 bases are TGTGCCAGCAGCCAAGTTTTGAACACTGAAGCTTTCTTT. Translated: CASSQVLNTEAFF.

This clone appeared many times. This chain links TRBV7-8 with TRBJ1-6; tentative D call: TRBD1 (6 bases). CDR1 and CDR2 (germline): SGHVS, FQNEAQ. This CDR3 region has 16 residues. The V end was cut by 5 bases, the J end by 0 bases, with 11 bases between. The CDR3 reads CASSPGQSSYNSPLHF. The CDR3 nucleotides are TGTGCCAGCAGCCCCGGACAGAGCTCCTATAATTCACCCCTCCACTTT.

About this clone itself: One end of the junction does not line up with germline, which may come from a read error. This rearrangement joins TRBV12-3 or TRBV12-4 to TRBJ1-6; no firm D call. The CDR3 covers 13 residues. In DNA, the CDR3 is TGTGACAGCAGCCCTAATTCCGTTTCACACCTCCACTTT. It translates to CDSSPNSVSHLHF.

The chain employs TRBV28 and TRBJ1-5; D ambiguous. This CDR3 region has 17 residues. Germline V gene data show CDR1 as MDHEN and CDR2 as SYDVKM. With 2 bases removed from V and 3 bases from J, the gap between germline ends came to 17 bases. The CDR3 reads CASSLTCGWVNNQPQHF. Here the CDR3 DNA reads TGTGCCAGCAGTTTAACGTGTGGGTGGGTGAACAATCAGCCCCAGCATTTT. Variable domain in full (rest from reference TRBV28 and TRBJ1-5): DVKVTQSSRYLVKRTGEKVFLECVQDMDHENMFWYRQDPGLGLRLIYFSYDVKMKEKGDIPEGYSVSREKKERFSLILESASTNQTSMYLCASSLTCGWVNNQPQHFGDGTRLSIL.

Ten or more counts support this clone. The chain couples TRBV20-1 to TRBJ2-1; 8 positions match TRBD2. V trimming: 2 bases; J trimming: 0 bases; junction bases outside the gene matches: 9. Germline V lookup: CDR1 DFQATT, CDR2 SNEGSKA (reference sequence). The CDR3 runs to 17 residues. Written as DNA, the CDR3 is TGCAGTGCTAGACTAGCGGGCGTAAAGAGCTCCTACAATGAGCAGTTCTTC. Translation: CSARLAGVKSSYNEQFF.

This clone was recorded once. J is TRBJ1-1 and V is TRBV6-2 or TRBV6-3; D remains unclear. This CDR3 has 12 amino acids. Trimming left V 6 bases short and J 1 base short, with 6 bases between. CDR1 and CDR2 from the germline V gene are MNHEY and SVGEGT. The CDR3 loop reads CASSSGNTEAFF. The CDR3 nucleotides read TGTGCCAGCAGCTCCGGGAACACTGAAGCTTTCTTT.

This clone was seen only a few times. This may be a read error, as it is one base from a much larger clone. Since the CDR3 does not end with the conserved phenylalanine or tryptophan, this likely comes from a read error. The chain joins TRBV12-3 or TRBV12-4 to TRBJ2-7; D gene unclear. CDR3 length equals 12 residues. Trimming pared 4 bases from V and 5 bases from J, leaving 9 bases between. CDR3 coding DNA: TGTGCCAGCAGTTCTTTGGCTAACGAGCAGTACCTC. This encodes CASSSLANEQYL.

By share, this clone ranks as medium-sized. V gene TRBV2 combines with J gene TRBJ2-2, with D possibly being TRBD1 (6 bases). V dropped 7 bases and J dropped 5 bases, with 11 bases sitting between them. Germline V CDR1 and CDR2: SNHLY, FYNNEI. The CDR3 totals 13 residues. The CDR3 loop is CASTRQATGELFF. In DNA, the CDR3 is TGTGCCAGCACCCGACAGGCGACCGGGGAGCTGTTTTTT.

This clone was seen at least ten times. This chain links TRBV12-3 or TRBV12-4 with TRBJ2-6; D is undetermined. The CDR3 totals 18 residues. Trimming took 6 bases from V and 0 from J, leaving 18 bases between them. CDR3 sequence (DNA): TGTGCCAGCAGCCCAAGTCCAACCAGAAACTCTGGGGCCAACGTCCTGACTTTC. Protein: CASSPSPTRNSGANVLTF.

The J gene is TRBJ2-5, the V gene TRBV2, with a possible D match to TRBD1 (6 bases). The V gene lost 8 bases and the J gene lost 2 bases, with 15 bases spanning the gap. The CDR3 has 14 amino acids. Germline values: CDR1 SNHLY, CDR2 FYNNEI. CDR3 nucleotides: TGTGCCAGCGTACGGTGGGGGACACAAGAGACCCAGTACTTC. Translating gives CASVRWGTQETQYF.

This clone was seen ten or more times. CDR3 region: CASSSHGESNQPQHF. In nucleotides, the CDR3 is TGTGCCAGCAGTTCGCATGGGGAGAGCAATCAGCCCCAGCATTTT. The chain employs TRBV28 and TRBJ1-5; unclear D gene. Trimming removed 4 bases from V and 1 base from J, with 11 bases in between. This CDR3 has 15 residues. CDR1 MDHEN and CDR2 SYDVKM come from the germline V gene.

The CDR3: CASGIDSIAYNEQFF. CDR3 sequence (DNA): TGCGCCAGCGGCATAGACAGCATCGCCTACAATGAGCAGTTCTTC. This chain uses TRBV5-1 with TRBJ2-1; D is perhaps TRBD1 (5 bases). Germline CDR1 and CDR2: SGHRS and YFSETQ. The CDR3 loop spans 15 amino acids. The V and J ends lost 7 bases and 2 bases respectively, with 16 bases between them.

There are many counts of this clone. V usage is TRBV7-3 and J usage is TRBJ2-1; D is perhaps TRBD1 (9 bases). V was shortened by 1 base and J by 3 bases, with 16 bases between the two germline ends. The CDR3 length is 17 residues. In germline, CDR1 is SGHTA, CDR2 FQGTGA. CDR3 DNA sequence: TGTGCCAGCAGCTTAAATAGCGGGACAGGGTTCTACAATGAGCAGTTCTTC. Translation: CASSLNSGTGFYNEQFF. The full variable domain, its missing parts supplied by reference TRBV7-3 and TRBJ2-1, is GAGVSQTPSNKVTEKGKYVELRCDPISGHTALYWYRQSLGQGPEFLIYFQGTGAADDSGLPNDRFFAVRPEGSVSTLKIQRTERGDSAVYLCASSLNSGTGFYNEQFFGPGTRLTVL.

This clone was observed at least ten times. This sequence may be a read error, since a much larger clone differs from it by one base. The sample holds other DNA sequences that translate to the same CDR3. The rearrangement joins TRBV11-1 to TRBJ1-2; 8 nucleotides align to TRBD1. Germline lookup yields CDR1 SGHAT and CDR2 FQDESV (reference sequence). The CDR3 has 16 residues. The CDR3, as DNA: TGTGCTAGCAGCTTAGGATCCGGGACAGGACTCAATGGCTACATCTTC. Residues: CASSLGSGTGLNGYIF.

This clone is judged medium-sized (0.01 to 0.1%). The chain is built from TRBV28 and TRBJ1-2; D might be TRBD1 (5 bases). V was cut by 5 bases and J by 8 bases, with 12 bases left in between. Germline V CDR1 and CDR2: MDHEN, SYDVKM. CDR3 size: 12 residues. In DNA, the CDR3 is TGTGCCAGCAGTCTAGAGGGGTTCGGCTACACCTTC. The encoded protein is CASSLEGFGYTF.

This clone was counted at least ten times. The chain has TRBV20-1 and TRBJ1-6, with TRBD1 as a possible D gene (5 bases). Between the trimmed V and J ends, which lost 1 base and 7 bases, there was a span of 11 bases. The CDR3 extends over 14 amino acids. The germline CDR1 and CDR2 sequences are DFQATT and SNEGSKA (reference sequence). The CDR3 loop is CSARVAQANSPLHF. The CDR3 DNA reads TGCAGTGCTAGAGTAGCACAGGCCAATTCACCCCTCCACTTT.

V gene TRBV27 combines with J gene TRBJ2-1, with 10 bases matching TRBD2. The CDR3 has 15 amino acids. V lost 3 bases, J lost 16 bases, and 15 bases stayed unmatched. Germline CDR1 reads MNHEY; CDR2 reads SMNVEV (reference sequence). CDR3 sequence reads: CASSFRTSGNNENFF. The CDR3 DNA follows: TGTGCCAGCAGTTTCCGGACTAGCGGAAACAATGAGAACTTCTTC.

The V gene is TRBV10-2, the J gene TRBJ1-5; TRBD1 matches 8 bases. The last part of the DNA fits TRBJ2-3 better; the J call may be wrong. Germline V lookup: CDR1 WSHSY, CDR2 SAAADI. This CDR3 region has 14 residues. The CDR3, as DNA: TGCGCCAGCAGTAGCCAGGGGGCGCGTCAGCCCCAGTATTTT. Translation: CASSSQGARQPQYF.

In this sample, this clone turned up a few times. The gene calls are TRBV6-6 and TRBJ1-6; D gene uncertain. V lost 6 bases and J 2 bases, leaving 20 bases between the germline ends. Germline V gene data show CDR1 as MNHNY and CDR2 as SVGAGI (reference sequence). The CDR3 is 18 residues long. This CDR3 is CASSHGSWPGTYNSPLHF. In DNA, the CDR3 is TGTGCCAGCAGCCACGGGTCTTGGCCGGGTACCTATAATTCACCCCTCCACTTT.